Below are 7 T cell receptor beta chains sequenced from a single sample in a study of OX40 agonist ivuxolimab in advanced cancers. Repertoires were generated with immunoSEQ multiplex PCR, while TCRdb's copy carries only in-frame clones and drops some. Of 20,000 or so clones in the sample, approximately 90% were seen once. This specimen consisted of CD4+ or CD8+ T cells sorted from blood, obtained in a trial of the OX40 agonist ivuxolimab. The receptors come from an adult with an advanced solid tumor such as melanoma, head and neck, liver or kidney cancer.

This clone is categorized as medium-sized. This chain connects TRBV4-1 to TRBJ1-2, with D tentatively TRBD1 (5 bases). Per germline, CDR1 MGHRA and CDR2 YSYEKL. This CDR3 is built from 14 residues. Trimming stripped 1 base from V and 4 bases from J, with 10 bases between. Here the CDR3 DNA reads TGCGCCAGCAGCCAAGGACAGAAAAGCTATGGCTACACCTTC. This translates into CASSQGQKSYGYTF.

V gene TRBV5-4 combines with J gene TRBJ1-2; D is perhaps TRBD1 (6 bases). The CDR3 runs 15 residues. Germline-derived CDR1 and CDR2 are SGHNT and YYREEE (reference sequence). V was pared by 3 bases and J by 4 bases, with 16 bases between. CDR3 in amino acids: CASSYPQGLSYGYTF. The CDR3, as DNA: TGTGCCAGCAGCTATCCACAGGGACTCAGCTATGGCTACACCTTC.

The rearrangement joins TRBV5-1 to TRBJ1-1; D is undetermined. Germline CDR1 is SGHRS and CDR2 is YFSETQ. Trimming pared 0 bases from V and 0 bases from J, leaving 9 bases between. This CDR3 region has 15 residues. In DNA form, the CDR3 reads TGCGCCAGCAGCTTGGGTTATACGGTGAACACTGAAGCTTTCTTT. This encodes CASSLGYTVNTEAFF. The entire variable domain, with the rest obtained from reference TRBV5-1 and TRBJ1-1, is as follows: KAGVTQTPRYLIKTRGQQVTLSCSPISGHRSVSWYQQTPGQGLQFLFEYFSETQRNKGNFPGRFSGRQFSNSRSEMNVSTLELGDSALYLCASSLGYTVNTEAFFGQGTRLTVV.

The chain joins TRBV7-6 to TRBJ1-2, with D hard to call. Trimming removed 3 bases at V and 4 bases at J, with 12 bases between. The CDR3 spans 14 residues. Per germline, CDR1 SGHVS and CDR2 FNYEAQ. CDR3 residues: CASSFGLPPYGYTF. The CDR3 region has the DNA TGTGCCAGCAGCTTCGGGCTCCCGCCCTATGGCTACACCTTC.

This rearrangement joins TRBV9 to TRBJ1-4, with TRBD1 as a possible D gene (5 bases). The ends were cut back, 0 bases at V and 6 bases at J, with 12 bases in the middle. Per germline, CDR1 SGDLS and CDR2 YYNGEE. CDR3 length: 15 amino acids. The CDR3 sequence is CASSVAGTGHEKLFF. In DNA, the CDR3 is TGTGCCAGCAGCGTAGCAGGGACGGGCCATGAAAAACTGTTTTTT.

The chain is built from TRBV25-1 and TRBJ1-2; no firm D call. The germline V gene has CDR1 MGHDK and CDR2 SYGVNS. This CDR3 spans 13 amino acids. V was pared by 3 bases and J by 2 bases, with 7 bases between. CDR3 nucleotides: TGTGCCAGCAGTGAGGATGGCAACTATGGCTACACCTTC. Translation: CASSEDGNYGYTF.

The rearrangement uses TRBV11-2 and TRBJ2-1; maybe TRBD1 (6 bases). This CDR3 spans 14 amino acids. Germline V lookup: CDR1 SGHAT, CDR2 FQNNGV. Trimming took 4 bases from V and 3 from J, leaving 10 bases between them. The CDR3: CASSSGAVYNEQFF. For the CDR3, the DNA is TGTGCCAGCAGCTCAGGGGCTGTCTACAATGAGCAGTTCTTC.